This TCR beta chain is from a study of vaccination effects on CD4 cells after COVID-19. ViraFEST used viral peptide pools to expand antigen-specific CD4+ T cells before sequencing. The authors isolated CD4+ T cells after around 11 days of culture. Each participant was given two doses of one vaccine (BNT162b2 or mRNA-1273). Turning to this clone: No antigen is known for it.

Method: immunoSEQ multiplex PCR; TCRdb's copy keeps in-frame clones and lacks some. The profile shows tens of thousands of clones, over 60% of them singletons. This material consisted of CD4+ T cells from PBMCs cultured with SARS-CoV-2 spike peptides, taken after COVID-19 vaccination. The receptor's source is a human donor who received a COVID-19 vaccine. Some clones in this sample may be carry-over from other donors' samples.

This chain's CDR3 is CASSVRLAGESDTQYF. The CDR3 nucleotides read TGCGCCAGCAGCGTGCGACTAGCGGGAGAGAGTGATACGCAGTATTTT. V and J are TRBV5-1 and TRBJ2-3, with TRBD2 matching 12 bases. Germline CDR1 is SGHRS and CDR2 is YFSETQ. The V gene end was trimmed by 4 bases and the J gene end by 6 bases; junction bases not matched to a gene: 9. The CDR3 is 16 amino acids.